This paragraph reports one T cell receptor beta chain. The clone's antigen remains unknown. Per-base qualities were not stored, and no clone one base away is much larger. These data are taken from a study of shared T cell receptors in the human thymus (dated by TCRdb to about 2021). Concerning the study at large: The study examined how self-reactive, shared T-cell receptor alpha chains are generated in the human thymus.

Library method: the immunoSEQ multiplex PCR assay. The table was pulled from immuneACCESS by TCRdb, which kept in-frame rearrangements only. Such tables lose some clones; where checked, under half of the loss comes from unresolved V genes, and the rest has no known cause. This sample is represented by about 380,000 clones; 95% of them were singletons. The ten top clones hold 0.02% of the sample. CDR1 and CDR2, per the germline V gene (reference sequence), are LNHDA and SQIVND. V sheds 5 bases and J sheds 7 bases, leaving 15 bases between their ends. The CDR3 runs 14 amino acids, cysteine and phenylalanine included. The kept DNA is CDR3 alone, 42 bases in frame from the first base.

This sequence originates from a human donor. Material: thymocytes. The sequence is built from TRBV19 and TRBJ1-5, with a tentative D gene TRBD1 over 6 matching bases. The sequenced DNA is TGTGCCAGTAGTTTGAACAGGGTGGGACAGCCCCAGCATTTT. Its protein reads: CASSLNRVGQPQHF.